One and the same sample provided the 25 T cell receptor beta chains below, sequenced in a study of cytomegalovirus exposure and HLA in healthy donors. The PCR ran on 60 Vbeta and 13 Jbeta primers. This table comes from immunoSEQ multiplex PCR, and its TCRdb copy is limited to in-frame clones, with some not included. The sample carries 150,000 to 250,000 clones, approximately 85% recorded once. The source material was PBMCs. Receptor source: a woman aged 50 to 60 in good health and CMV-seronegative.

The rearrangement joins TRBV28 to TRBJ1-1; no firm D call. V lost 3 bases and J lost 2, with 16 bases in between. Germline V lookup: CDR1 MDHEN, CDR2 SYDVKM. The CDR3 is 16 amino acids. The chain's CDR3 is CASSFRRRSRNTEAFF. The DNA for the CDR3 is TGTGCCAGCAGTTTTAGGCGGAGATCCAGAAACACTGAAGCTTTCTTT. Variable domain in full (rest from reference TRBV28 and TRBJ1-1): DVKVTQSSRYLVKRTGEKVFLECVQDMDHENMFWYRQDPGLGLRLIYFSYDVKMKEKGDIPEGYSVSREKKERFSLILESASTNQTSMYLCASSFRRRSRNTEAFFGQGTRLTVV.

The J gene is TRBJ1-4, the V gene TRBV27; no firm D call. CDR1 and CDR2 (germline): MNHEY, SMNVEV (reference sequence). This CDR3 has 14 residues. V was pared by 4 bases and J by 5 bases, with 11 bases between. CDR3 in DNA: TGTGCCAGCAGTTCCCCCGGACTAAATGAAAAACTGTTTTTT. Translation: CASSSPGLNEKLFF.

This chain uses TRBV18 with TRBJ2-1; TRBD1 matches at 9 bases. There are 14 residues in the CDR3. Trimming took 3 bases from V and 10 from J; bases not matched to a gene: 7. In germline, CDR1 is KGHSH, CDR2 LQKENI. The CDR3, as DNA: TGTGCCAGCTCACCCGGACAGGGGATCAGGGAGCAGTTCTTC. Protein: CASSPGQGIREQFF.

This chain connects TRBV29-1 to TRBJ1-1; no clear D gene. The CDR3 runs 13 residues. V gave up 5 bases and J gave up 5 bases, with 15 bases separating them. Germline loops: CDR1 SQVTM, CDR2 ANQGSEA. This chain's CDR3 is CSVRPRASTEAFF. In DNA, the CDR3 is TGCAGCGTTCGACCGAGGGCAAGTACTGAAGCTTTCTTT.

CDR3 bases: TGTGCCAGTAGTATAGACCTAATCGGACAGGGAACTGAAGCTTTCTTT. Protein sequence: CASSIDLIGQGTEAFF. The chain uses TRBV19 and TRBJ1-1, with 8 bases lining up with TRBD1. This CDR3 spans 16 amino acids. V lost 0 bases to trimming and J lost 5 bases; unmatched junction nucleotides: 8. The germline gives CDR1 LNHDA, CDR2 SQIVND (reference sequence).

CDR3 in amino acids: CASSGRWGLAANEQFF. As DNA, the CDR3 is TGTGCCAGCAGCGGGCGCTGGGGGCTAGCGGCCAATGAGCAGTTCTTC. The chain joins TRBV14 to TRBJ2-1; D is perhaps TRBD2 (7 bases). The germline gives CDR1 SGHDN, CDR2 FVKESK. V lost 5 bases and J 6 bases, leaving 20 bases between the germline ends. The CDR3 is 16 amino acids. Filled out from reference TRBV14 and TRBJ2-1, the complete variable domain reads EAGVTQFPSHSVIEKGQTVTLRCDPISGHDNLYWYRRVMGKEIKFLLHFVKESKQDESGMPNNRFLAERTGGTYSTLKVQPAELEDSGVYFCASSGRWGLAANEQFFGPGTRLTVL.

The V gene is TRBV27, the J gene TRBJ2-1, with 14 bases matching TRBD2. The V gene end was trimmed by 8 bases and the J gene end by 0 bases; junction bases not matched to a gene: 3. CDR1 and CDR2 (germline): MNHEY, SMNVEV (reference sequence). CDR3 length: 16 amino acids. CDR3 amino acids: CASAGLAGASYNEQFF. The CDR3 DNA reads TGTGCCAGCGCGGGACTAGCGGGAGCCTCCTACAATGAGCAGTTCTTC.

The rearrangement links TRBV5-1 to TRBJ1-1; possibly TRBD1 for D (5 bases). The CDR3 has 13 amino acids. V lost 7 bases, J lost 0 bases, and 10 bases lay in between. CDR1 is SGHRS, CDR2 YFSETQ, per germline. The CDR3 coding sequence is TGCGCCAGCGGCGACAGACTGAACACTGAAGCTTTCTTT. Its translation is CASGDRLNTEAFF.

The chain employs TRBV28 and TRBJ2-7; TRBD1 matches at 9 bases. CDR3 length: 16 amino acids. Germline CDR1 and CDR2: MDHEN and SYDVKM. With 4 bases clipped from V and 0 bases from J, the junction kept 7 bases outside the gene matches. DNA of the CDR3: TGTGCCAGCAGTTCAGGGGACAGGGTTACCTCCTACGAGCAGTACTTC. This gives the protein CASSSGDRVTSYEQYF.

The chain uses TRBV27 and TRBJ2-3; no firm D call. Germline-derived CDR1 and CDR2 are MNHEY and SMNVEV (reference sequence). This CDR3 comprises 13 residues. V was cut by 4 bases and J by 4 bases, with 9 bases left in between. As DNA, the CDR3 is TGTGCCAGCAGTTCCTCAGGCTCAGATACGCAGTATTTT. It codes for CASSSSGSDTQYF.

The V gene is TRBV7-8, the J gene TRBJ1-5; 10 nucleotides match TRBD1. Germline CDR1 is SGHVS and CDR2 is FQNEAQ. V lost 5 bases, J lost 7 bases, and 11 bases stayed unmatched. The length of the CDR3 is 16 residues. The CDR3 nucleotides read TGTGCCAGCAGCGGCATAACCGGGACAGGGGAACAGCCCCAGCATTTT. It is translated as CASSGITGTGEQPQHF. The full variable domain, with the rest looked up from reference TRBV7-8 and TRBJ1-5, is GAGVSQSPRYKVAKRGQDVALRCDPISGHVSLFWYQQALGQGPEFLTYFQNEAQLDKSGLPSDRFFAERPEGSVSTLKIQRTQQEDSAVYLCASSGITGTGEQPQHFGDGTRLSIL.

The chain employs TRBV5-1 and TRBJ2-2, with 7 bases identical to TRBD1. Germline CDR1 and CDR2: SGHRS and YFSETQ. The CDR3 runs 16 residues. J was trimmed by 6 bases and V by 0 bases; bases with no gene match: 8. Written as DNA, the CDR3 is TGCGCCAGCAGCTTGGTGACAGGGTCTGGGTCCGGGGAGCTGTTTTTT. Protein product: CASSLVTGSGSGELFF.

The V gene is TRBV7-9, the J gene TRBJ2-3; the D gene is possibly TRBD2 (6 bases). The CDR3 spans 15 residues. Germline CDR1 reads SEHNR; CDR2 reads FQNEAQ (reference sequence). V dropped 5 bases and J dropped 1 base, with 13 bases sitting between them. As DNA, the CDR3 is TGTGCCAGCAGCGTTGGAGGGACGCGCACAGATACGCAGTATTTT. Amino acids: CASSVGGTRTDTQYF. Complete variable domain (other parts from reference TRBV7-9 and TRBJ2-3): DTGVSQNPRHKITKRGQNVTFRCDPISEHNRLYWYRQTLGQGPEFLTYFQNEAQLEKSRLLSDRFSAERPKGSFSTLEIQRTEQGDSAMYLCASSVGGTRTDTQYFGPGTRLTVL.

This clone was detected a few times. The chain combines TRBV4-1 with TRBJ2-5; D may be TRBD1 (5 bases). From germline, CDR1 is MGHRA and CDR2 YSYEKL. There are 15 residues in the CDR3. V was cut by 1 base and J by 4 bases, with 13 bases left in between. CDR3 sequence: CASSQALQGRETQYF. The CDR3 bases are TGCGCCAGCAGCCAAGCCTTGCAGGGCCGAGAGACCCAGTACTTC.

J is TRBJ2-7 and V is TRBV4-1; D remains unclear. CDR3 length: 16 amino acids. Germline lookup yields CDR1 MGHRA and CDR2 YSYEKL. V shed 0 bases and J shed 2 bases, with 14 bases lying between them. This chain's CDR3 is CASSQDDVSTTYEQYF. CDR3 nucleotides: TGCGCCAGCAGCCAAGATGACGTGAGTACTACCTACGAGCAGTACTTC.

This clone was seen just once. The gene calls are TRBV7-7 and TRBJ2-3; D gene ambiguous. V shed 4 bases and J shed 4 bases, with 9 bases lying between them. Germline CDR1 is SSHAT and CDR2 is FNYEAQ (reference sequence). CDR3 length: 13 residues. The CDR3 here is CASSSSRPDTQYF. The CDR3 DNA reads as TGTGCCAGCAGCTCCTCTAGACCAGATACGCAGTATTTT.

The genes are TRBV5-1 and TRBJ2-2; tentatively, D is TRBD2 (7 bases). The CDR3 sequence is 17 residues long. Germline CDR1 is SGHRS and CDR2 is YFSETQ. V shed 3 bases and J shed 4 bases, with 19 bases lying between them. This CDR3 reads CASSWGRGAGGTGELFF. In DNA form, the CDR3 reads TGCGCCAGCAGCTGGGGACGGGGGGCCGGAGGCACCGGGGAGCTGTTTTTT.

V usage is TRBV27 and J usage is TRBJ2-7; 8 nucleotides match TRBD1. The trim removed 6 bases at V and 5 bases at J, leaving 12 bases unmatched. CDR1 is MNHEY and CDR2 is SMNVEV in the germline V gene (reference sequence). The CDR3 runs 15 residues. CDR3 sequence: CASRSTGAGFNEQYF. In nucleotides, the CDR3 is TGTGCCAGCAGGTCGACAGGGGCGGGATTCAACGAGCAGTACTTC.

This clone was detected once. The CDR3: CASRLIPGGRSQPQHF. The CDR3 DNA reads as TGTGCCAGCAGACTAATCCCAGGGGGACGAAGTCAGCCCCAGCATTTT. The chain carries TRBV28 and TRBJ1-5; 7 positions agree with TRBD1. The CDR3 extends over 16 amino acids. CDR1 and CDR2 from the germline V gene are MDHEN and SYDVKM. Trimming removed 6 bases from V and 6 bases from J; junction bases left unmatched: 14.

V gene TRBV6-1 combines with J gene TRBJ2-7; 9 bases align to TRBD1. Germline V gives CDR1 MNHNS, CDR2 SASEGT. The J segment lost 0 bases and the V segment lost 2 bases, leaving 5 bases of the junction unmatched. There are 16 residues in the CDR3. The CDR3 DNA reads TGTGCCAGCAGTGAACTGGGACAGGGTAGCTCCTACGAGCAGTACTTC. As protein: CASSELGQGSSYEQYF.

The V and J genes are TRBV11-2 and TRBJ1-2; TRBD1 matches 8 bases. Germline CDR1 and CDR2: SGHAT and FQNNGV. CDR3 length: 16 amino acids. The J segment lost 4 bases and the V segment lost 5 bases, leaving 12 bases of the junction unmatched. CDR3 DNA sequence: TGTGCCAGCAGCATGGGACAGGCGCGTGTCGGCTATGGCTACACCTTC. It translates to CASSMGQARVGYGYTF.

The chain has TRBV19 and TRBJ2-1; D is perhaps TRBD1 (6 bases). The CDR3 runs to 13 residues. Trimming took off 5 bases at V and 6 bases at J, with 11 bases between the two ends. Per the germline V gene, CDR1 is LNHDA and CDR2 is SQIVND (reference sequence). DNA of the CDR3: TGTGCCAGTAGTGACGACAGGCCCAATGAGCAGTTCTTC. Its translation: CASSDDRPNEQFF.

The V call is TRBV19, the J call TRBJ2-7; 8 positions match TRBD1. The CDR3 contains 14 residues. After removal of 8 bases from V and 3 bases from J, the junction contained 9 bases not matched to a gene. Per the germline V gene, CDR1 is LNHDA and CDR2 is SQIVND (reference sequence). The CDR3 sequence is CASPQGQGGYEQYF. The CDR3 DNA is TGTGCCAGTCCTCAAGGACAGGGAGGCTACGAGCAGTACTTC.

The chain joins TRBV19 to TRBJ2-7, with D possibly TRBD1 on 6 matching bases. V shed 4 bases and J shed 4 bases, with 14 bases lying between them. The CDR3 totals 14 residues. The germline V gene encodes CDR1 LNHDA and CDR2 SQIVND (reference sequence). In DNA form, the CDR3 reads TGTGCCAGTAGTACCGAGGACAGACGATACGAGCAGTACTTC. It translates to CASSTEDRRYEQYF.

J is TRBJ2-7 and V is TRBV18; D remains ambiguous. CDR1 is KGHSH, CDR2 LQKENI, per germline. The CDR3 spans 13 residues. Trimming left V 2 bases short and J 2 bases short, with 7 bases between. For the CDR3, the DNA is TGTGCCAGCTCACCAACACAGACCTACGAGCAGTACTTC. Residues: CASSPTQTYEQYF.